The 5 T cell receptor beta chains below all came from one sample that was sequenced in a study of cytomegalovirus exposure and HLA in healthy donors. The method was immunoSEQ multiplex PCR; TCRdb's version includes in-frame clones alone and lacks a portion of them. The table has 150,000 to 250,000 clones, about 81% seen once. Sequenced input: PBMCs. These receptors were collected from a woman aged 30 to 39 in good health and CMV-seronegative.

The CDR3 reads CASKSPREGGDTQYF. CDR3 DNA sequence: TGTGCCAGCAAGTCCCCGCGGGAGGGCGGAGATACGCAGTATTTT. The rearrangement links TRBV27 to TRBJ2-3; 9 bases agree with TRBD2. This CDR3 is 15 amino acids long. The junction had 10 bases not matched to a gene; V was cut back by 7 bases and J by 5 bases. Per the germline V gene, CDR1 is MNHEY and CDR2 is SMNVEV (reference sequence).

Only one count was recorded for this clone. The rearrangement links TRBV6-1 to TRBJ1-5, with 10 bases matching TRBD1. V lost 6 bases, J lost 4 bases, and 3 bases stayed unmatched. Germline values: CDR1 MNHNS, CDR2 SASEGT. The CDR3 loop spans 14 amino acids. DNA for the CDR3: TGTGCCAGCAGACCGGGACAGGGGAATCAGCCCCAGCATTTT. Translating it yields CASRPGQGNQPQHF.

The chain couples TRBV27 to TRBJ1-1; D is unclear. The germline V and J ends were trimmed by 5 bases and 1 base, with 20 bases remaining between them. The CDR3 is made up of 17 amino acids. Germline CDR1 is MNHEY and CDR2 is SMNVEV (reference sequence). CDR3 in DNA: TGTGCCAGCAGTCCAAGAATTGGAACCTGGAGGAACACTGAAGCTTTCTTT. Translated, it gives CASSPRIGTWRNTEAFF.

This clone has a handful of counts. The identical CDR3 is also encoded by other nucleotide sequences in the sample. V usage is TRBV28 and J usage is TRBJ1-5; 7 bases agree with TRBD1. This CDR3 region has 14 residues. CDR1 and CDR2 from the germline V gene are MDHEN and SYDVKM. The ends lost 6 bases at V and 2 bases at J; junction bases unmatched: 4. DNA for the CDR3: TGTGCCAGCAGACCTGGACAGGGCAATCAGCCCCAGCATTTT. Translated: CASRPGQGNQPQHF.

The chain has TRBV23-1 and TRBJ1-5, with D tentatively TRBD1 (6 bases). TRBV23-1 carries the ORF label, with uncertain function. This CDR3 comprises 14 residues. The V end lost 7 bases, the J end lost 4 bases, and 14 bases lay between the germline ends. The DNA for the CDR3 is TGCGCCAGCACCCAGGGGCAGATAAATCAGCCCCAGCATTTT. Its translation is CASTQGQINQPQHF.